These 8 T cell receptor beta chains came from one sample sequenced in a study of T cells in Graves' hyperthyroidism and ophthalmopathy. Researchers took RNA transcripts and amplified the TCR beta CDR3 regions from them. HTBI primers were employed in a first-round RT-PCR of the TCR CDR3. TCRdb re-derived calls from the multiplex PCR reads in MiXCR, one entry per CDR3 protein. This table has hundreds of thousands of distinct CDR3 sequences, roughly 22% appearing once. The sample consisted of blood. These TCRs come from a middle-aged woman with Graves' ophthalmopathy.

V and J are TRBV20-1 and TRBJ2-2; 9 nucleotides line up with TRBD2. The CDR3 consists of 17 residues. The germline gives CDR1 DFQATT, CDR2 SNEGSKA (reference sequence). V lost 4 bases and J lost 3; bases outside the gene matches: 12. CDR3 bases: TGCAGTGCTATAGATCAGGCGGGACTAGCAGACACCGGGGAGCTGTTTTTT. This encodes CSAIDQAGLADTGELFF.

This clonotype was seen at least ten times. The rearrangement uses TRBV6-2 or TRBV6-3 and TRBJ1-6; D not certain. The length of the CDR3 is 13 residues. V lost 4 bases and J 9 bases, leaving 10 bases between the germline ends. Germline lookup yields CDR1 MNHEY and CDR2 SVGEGT. The CDR3 reads CASSLTYPSPLHF. CDR3 bases: TGTGCCAGCAGTTTGACTTACCCTTCACCCCTCCACTTT.

This clonotype was counted ten times or more. This rearrangement joins TRBV2 to TRBJ2-7; a possible D gene is TRBD2 (5 bases). Germline CDR1 SNHLY, CDR2 FYNNEI. Trimming cost V 7 bases and J 5 bases, with 15 bases left between them. The CDR3 consists of 13 residues. The CDR3 nucleotides are TGTGCCAGCAAGCCCGAGGGCCGCGACGAGCAGTACTTC. This sequence encodes CASKPEGRDEQYF.

This clonotype was seen repeatedly, ten times or more. The J gene is TRBJ1-5, the V gene TRBV30; maybe TRBD1 (6 bases). V lost 0 bases and J lost 4, with 13 bases in between. Germline CDR1 reads GTSNPN; CDR2 reads SVGIG (reference sequence). The CDR3 covers 15 residues. In nucleotides, the CDR3 is TGTGCCTGGAGTGTGACAGGAGCTGTGAATCAGCCCCAGCATTTT. Amino acids: CAWSVTGAVNQPQHF.

Many counts were recorded for this clonotype. This chain uses TRBV6-1 with TRBJ2-1; D call uncertain. CDR1 and CDR2 (germline): MNHNS, SASEGT. The CDR3 is 16 amino acids. V lost 6 bases and J lost 0, with 15 bases in between. The CDR3 sequence: CASSPSDGSSYNEQFF. The CDR3 nucleotides read TGTGCCAGCAGCCCTTCGGACGGCAGCTCCTACAATGAGCAGTTCTTC.

This clonotype occurred many times. The J gene is TRBJ1-1, the V gene TRBV6-5, with no clear D. CDR1 is MNHEY and CDR2 is SVGAGI in the germline V gene. The CDR3 has 16 residues. V lost 5 bases and J 1 base, leaving 17 bases between the germline ends. The DNA for the CDR3 is TGTGCCAGCAGTACGGCCTCCCCCGACGCGAACACTGAAGCTTTCTTT. Its protein is CASSTASPDANTEAFF.

In this sample, this clonotype turned up many times. The chain employs TRBV27 and TRBJ2-2; unclear D gene. CDR1 is MNHEY, CDR2 SMNVEV, per germline (reference sequence). V lost 6 bases to trimming and J lost 1 base, with 9 bases between them. CDR3 size: 14 residues. The CDR3 sequence is CASSTHGNTGELFF. CDR3 nucleotide sequence: TGTGCCAGCAGCACGCACGGGAACACCGGGGAGCTGTTTTTT.

V usage is TRBV6-1 and J usage is TRBJ2-7; 7 bases fit TRBD1. Trimming at V came to 6 bases and at J to 3 bases, leaving 8 bases not matched to a gene. The CDR3 sequence is 14 residues long. CDR1 is MNHNS, CDR2 SASEGT, per germline. The DNA for the CDR3 is TGTGCCAGCAGAGAACACGGACAGGTCTACGAGCAGTACTTC. Translating it yields CASREHGQVYEQYF.